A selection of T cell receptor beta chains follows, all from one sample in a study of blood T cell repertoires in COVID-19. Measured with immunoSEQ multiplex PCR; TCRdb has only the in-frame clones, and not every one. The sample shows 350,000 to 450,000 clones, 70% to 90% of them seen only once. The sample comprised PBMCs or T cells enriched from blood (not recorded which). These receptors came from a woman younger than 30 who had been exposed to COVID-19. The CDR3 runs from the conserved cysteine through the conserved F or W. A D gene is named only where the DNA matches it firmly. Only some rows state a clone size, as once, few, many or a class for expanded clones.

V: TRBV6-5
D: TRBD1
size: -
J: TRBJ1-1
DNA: TGTGCCAGCCGGAAAGGGGGCATGAACACTGAAGCTTTCTTT
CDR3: CASRKGGMNTEAFF

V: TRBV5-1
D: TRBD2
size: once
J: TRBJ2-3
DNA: TGCGCCAGCAGCTTGCGTCTAGCGGGGAGCACAGATACGCAGTATTTT
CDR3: CASSLRLAGSTDTQYF

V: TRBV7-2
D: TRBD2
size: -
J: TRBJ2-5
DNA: TGTGCCAGCAGCTCACAGCGGGGGGGCCCACGAGAGACCCAGTACTTC
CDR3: CASSSQRGGPRETQYF

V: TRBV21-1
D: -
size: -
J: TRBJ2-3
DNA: TGTGCCAGCAATCCCAATGTAAAAGGTGGGGCCCCGGACACAGATACGCAGTATTTT
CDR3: CASNPNVKGGAPDTDTQYF

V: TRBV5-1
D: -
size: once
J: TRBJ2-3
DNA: TGCGCCAGCAGCCTGGCGCGGTTCTCTAGCACAGATACGCAGTATTTT
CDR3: CASSLARFSSTDTQYF

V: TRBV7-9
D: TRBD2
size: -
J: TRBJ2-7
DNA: TGTGCCAGCAGCTTAGTCGCGGGAGAGGTCGAGCAGTACTTC
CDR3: CASSLVAGEVEQYF

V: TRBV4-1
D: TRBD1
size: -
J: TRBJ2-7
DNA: TGCGCCAGCAGCCAAGCCGGGACAGGGTCTTACGAGCAGTACTTC
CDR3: CASSQAGTGSYEQYF

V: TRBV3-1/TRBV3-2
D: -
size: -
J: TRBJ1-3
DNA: TGTGCCAGCAGCTCTACTCTCTCTGGAAACACCATATATTTT
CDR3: CASSSTLSGNTIYF

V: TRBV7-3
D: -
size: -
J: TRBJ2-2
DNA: TGTGCCAGCAGTCGCAGGGTTCCCGGGGAGCTGTTTTTT
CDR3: CASSRRVPGELFF

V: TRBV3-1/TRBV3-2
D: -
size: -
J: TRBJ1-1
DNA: TGTGCCAGCAGCTCGGTGCCGGGGGGCACTGAAGCTTTCTTT
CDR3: CASSSVPGGTEAFF

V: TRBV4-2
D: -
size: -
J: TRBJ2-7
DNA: TGTGCCAGCAGCCAAGATCTGGCTAGCTACGAGCAGTACTTC
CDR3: CASSQDLASYEQYF

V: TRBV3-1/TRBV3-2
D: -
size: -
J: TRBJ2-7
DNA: TGTGCCAGCAGCCTACCGGGATTTCCATCCTACGAGCAGTACTTC
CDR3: CASSLPGFPSYEQYF

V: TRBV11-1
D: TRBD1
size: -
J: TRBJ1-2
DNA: TGTGCCAGCAGCTTATCCGGGACAGGGGATGGCTACACCTTC
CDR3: CASSLSGTGDGYTF

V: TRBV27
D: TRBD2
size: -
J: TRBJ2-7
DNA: TGTGCCAGCAGTTTACCGGGACTAGATGTCAACGAGCAGTACTTC
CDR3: CASSLPGLDVNEQYF

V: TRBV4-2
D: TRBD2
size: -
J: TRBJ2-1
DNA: TGTGCCAGCAGCCAAGGATTTGGGACTAGCGGCTCGAATGAGCAGTTCTTC
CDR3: CASSQGFGTSGSNEQFF

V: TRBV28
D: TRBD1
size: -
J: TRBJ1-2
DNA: TGTGCCAGCAGCCGAGGGACAGGCGTTAACTATGGCTACACCTTC
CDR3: CASSRGTGVNYGYTF

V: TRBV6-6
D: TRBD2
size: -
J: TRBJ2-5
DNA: TGTGCCAGCAGTCCGCTCGAGCGGGAGGGCCCGGGCGAGACCCAGTACTTC
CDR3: CASSPLEREGPGETQYF

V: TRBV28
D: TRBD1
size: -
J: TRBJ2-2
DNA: TGTGCCAGCAGTTACGGACAGGGGGTGGTCACCGGGGAGCTGTTTTTT
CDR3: CASSYGQGVVTGELFF

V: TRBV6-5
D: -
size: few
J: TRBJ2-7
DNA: TGTGCCAGCACCGACGGGTCCTACCCAGTCTTC
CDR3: CASTDGSYPVF

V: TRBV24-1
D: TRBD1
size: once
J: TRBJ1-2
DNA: TGTGCCACCAGTGACCACGGACAGGGGTATGGCTACACCTTC
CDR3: CATSDHGQGYGYTF

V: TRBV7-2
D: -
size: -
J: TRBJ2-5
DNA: TGTGCCAGCAGCTTATACTCGATAAACCTAGGGACCCAGTACTTC
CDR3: CASSLYSINLGTQYF

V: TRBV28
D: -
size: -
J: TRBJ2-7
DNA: TGTGCCAGCAGCACTCAGGGGACCCCCTCCTACGAGCAGTACTTC
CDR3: CASSTQGTPSYEQYF

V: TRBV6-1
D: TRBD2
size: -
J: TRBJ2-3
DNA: TGTGCCAGCAGTGCTAGCGGGACGACAGATACGCAGTATTTT
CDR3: CASSASGTTDTQYF

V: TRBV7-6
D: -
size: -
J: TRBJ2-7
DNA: TGTGCCAGCAGCTTACAGGGGTTTTCCTACGAGCAGTACTTC
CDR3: CASSLQGFSYEQYF